Following are 5 T cell receptor beta chains from one sample sequenced in a study of glioma-infiltrating T cells after dendritic cell vaccination. Noted time point: after dendritic cell vaccination, including at tumor progression/relapse. Sequencing was performed with immunoSEQ multiplex PCR; in TCRdb, only in-frame clones are kept and a portion is missing. The data hold 100,000 or so clones, with around 80% observed a single time. The source material was blood, sampled after dendritic cell vaccination. The receptor set was obtained from a human donor with glioblastoma.

This sequence joins TRBV7-8 and TRBJ1-5; a possible D gene is TRBD1 (6 bases). V lost 3 bases and J lost 3, with 12 bases in between. The CDR3 contains 15 residues. Germline-derived CDR1 and CDR2 are SGHVS and FQNEAQ. In DNA form, the CDR3 reads TGTGCCAGCAGCTTGCGAAGGGGGTTCAATCAGCCCCAGCATTTT. It is translated as CASSLRRGFNQPQHF.

This chain connects TRBV11-2 to TRBJ2-3; tentative D call: TRBD1 (5 bases). Germline CDR1 SGHAT, CDR2 FQNNGV. V was pared by 2 bases and J by 3 bases, with 12 bases between. This CDR3 is built from 15 residues. CDR3 sequence (DNA): TGTGCCAGCAGCTTATATCCAGGGTTTACAGATACGCAGTATTTT. Its translation is CASSLYPGFTDTQYF.

The gene calls are TRBV6-5 and TRBJ2-1; possible D gene TRBD1, 6 bases. Trimming removed 10 bases at V and 0 bases at J, with 16 bases between. Germline values: CDR1 MNHEY, CDR2 SVGAGI. The CDR3 has 15 residues. The CDR3 DNA reads as TGTGCCACTAAAGGGCAGGGGAGCTCCTACAATGAGCAGTTCTTC. As protein: CATKGQGSSYNEQFF.

The sample holds one count of this clone. The rearrangement joins TRBV5-4 to TRBJ2-5; TRBD2 agrees at 7 bases. The CDR3 sequence is 15 residues long. V was pared by 4 bases and J by 3 bases, with 9 bases of the junction left unmatched. CDR1 is SGHNT, CDR2 YYREEE, per germline (reference sequence). CDR3 in amino acids: CASSRDGTTKETQYF. CDR3 nucleotide sequence: TGTGCCAGCAGCCGCGACGGGACTACCAAAGAGACCCAGTACTTC.

The genes are TRBV9 and TRBJ2-3; 8 bases agree with TRBD2. Unmatched junction bases numbered 12, after V lost 0 bases and J lost 6 bases. This CDR3 spans 17 amino acids. Germline V gene lookup returns CDR1 SGDLS and CDR2 YYNGEE. The CDR3 DNA sequence: TGTGCCAGCAGCGTAGGTATAGCGGGGCCTTCCATGGATACGCAGTATTTT. Its translation: CASSVGIAGPSMDTQYF.